This T cell receptor (beta chain) stems from a study of T cells after yellow fever vaccination. TCRdb reanalysed the 5' RACE reads using MiXCR and keeps one entry per CDR3 protein. This sample has around 600,000 distinct CDR3 sequences, with more than 9% found just once. Sequencing was performed on PBMCs, taken on the day of the yellow fever booster vaccination. This clonotype was obtained from a young man who received the YFV17D yellow fever vaccine.

CDR3 region: CASSLTGGATEAFF. CDR3 DNA sequence: TGTGCCAGCAGTTTAACGGGGGGCGCGACTGAAGCTTTCTTT. The chain employs TRBV12-3 or TRBV12-4 and TRBJ1-1; maybe TRBD1 (6 bases). V was pared by 2 bases and J by 5 bases, with 12 bases between. The CDR3 spans 14 residues.